Included here is one T cell receptor (beta chain) sequence, with context. Its antigen is not known. The sample originates from a study of blood T cells in healthy people across ages. Germline V CDR1 and CDR2: MNHNS, SASEGT. There are 12 residues in the CDR3. V was clipped by 7 bases and J by 5 bases, with 9 bases between them. Caucasian individuals from Russia who were healthy and aged about 6 to 100 acted as donors. In each sample, at least 6 million PBMCs were isolated. Combining a sample-barcoded 5' primer with a J-beta primer mix, a second PCR ran for about 6 to 12 cycles. TCRdb independently ran MiXCR on the 5' RACE reads; one entry per CDR3 protein. The data contain almost 800,000 distinct CDR3 sequences, 58% of them seen just once; the ten biggest clones take up about 20%. Study-level results: Diversity was higher, and naive CD4+ cells more numerous, in long-lived donors than in aged donors.

The TCR was taken from a man under 40 in good health. This chain connects TRBV6-1 to TRBJ2-1; D gene ambiguous. The sequenced sample was blood. The CDR3, as DNA: TGTGCCAGCACGGCAGGCGACAATGAGCAGTTCTTC. Protein sequence: CASTAGDNEQFF.